The 10 T cell receptor beta chains below come from one sample, sequenced in a study of beta chain features in type 1 diabetes. The study reverse transcribed the entire isolated RNA, so it sequenced expressed TCRB transcripts. Here immunoSEQ multiplex PCR was the method, and the copy in TCRdb shows in-frame clones only, minus some. This table holds around 400,000 clones, over 13% found once. The sequencing sample was made of naive CD4+ T cells from blood. The receptors were sampled from a woman between 18 and 29 years old in good health.

This chain links TRBV9 with TRBJ2-3, with a tentative D call TRBD1 (5 bases). The CDR3 sequence is 14 residues long. Germline V gives CDR1 SGDLS, CDR2 YYNGEE. Between the trimmed V and J ends, which lost 3 bases and 2 bases, there was a span of 10 bases. This CDR3 reads CASSETAYTDTQYF. Written as DNA, the CDR3 is TGTGCCAGCAGCGAGACAGCTTACACAGATACGCAGTATTTT.

This clone was detected a few times. The V call is TRBV25-1, the J call TRBJ2-1, with TRBD2 identical over 8 bases. V gave up 7 bases and J gave up 7 bases; unmatched junction bases: 9. This CDR3 is 14 amino acids long. Germline V gene lookup returns CDR1 MGHDK and CDR2 SYGVNS. CDR3: CASTQAGTSNEQFF. The CDR3 DNA reads as TGTGCCAGCACCCAAGCCGGGACTAGTAATGAGCAGTTCTTC.

This chain links TRBV30 with TRBJ1-2; maybe TRBD1 (6 bases). V was cut by 2 bases and J by 2 bases, with 21 bases left in between. CDR1 and CDR2 from the germline V gene are GTSNPN and SVGIG (reference sequence). This CDR3 comprises 17 residues. CDR3 nucleotides: TGTGCCTGGAGTCCGCAAGGGGTAGGACAGCGAAACTATGGCTACACCTTC. Amino acids: CAWSPQGVGQRNYGYTF.

This chain uses TRBV29-1 with TRBJ2-3; 10 bases are a match to TRBD1. Germline-derived CDR1 and CDR2 are SQVTM and ANQGSEA. The CDR3 runs to 14 residues. V lost 7 bases to trimming and J lost 3 bases; unmatched junction nucleotides: 7. The chain's CDR3 is CSGGQGLTTDTQYF. CDR3 coding DNA: TGCAGCGGGGGACAGGGGTTGACGACAGATACGCAGTATTTT.

V and J are TRBV4-2 and TRBJ2-5, with TRBD2 matching over 10 bases. The germline CDR1 and CDR2 sequences are LGHNA and YNFKEQ. Unmatched junction bases numbered 10, after V lost 4 bases and J lost 2 bases. The length of the CDR3 is 17 residues. CDR3 coding DNA: TGTGCCAGCAGCCCCGGTTCTCTAGCGGGAGCGCAAGAGACCCAGTACTTC. Amino acids: CASSPGSLAGAQETQYF.

This clone was seen a handful of times. The chain's CDR3 is CASSFVWRTSGRYNEQFF. The DNA for the CDR3 is TGTGCCAGCAGCTTTGTCTGGAGGACTAGCGGGAGGTACAATGAGCAGTTCTTC. The chain has TRBV7-2 and TRBJ2-1; TRBD2 matches 14 bases. The V and J ends lost 3 bases and 4 bases, in that order; junction bases with no gene match: 8. This CDR3 spans 18 amino acids. Per the germline V gene, CDR1 is SGHTA and CDR2 is FQGNSA.

V usage is TRBV6-5 and J usage is TRBJ1-1; 7 bases line up with TRBD1. V gave up 6 bases and J gave up 0 bases; unmatched junction bases: 4. This CDR3 has 14 residues. CDR1 is MNHEY, CDR2 SVGAGI, per germline. CDR3 loop: CASRNRGLNTEAFF. The CDR3 DNA is TGTGCCAGCAGGAACAGGGGCTTGAACACTGAAGCTTTCTTT.

This chain joins TRBV5-4 and TRBJ2-5; no clear D gene. The CDR3 spans 15 residues. Germline CDR1 is SGHNT and CDR2 is YYREEE (reference sequence). Between the trimmed V and J ends, which lost 0 bases and 5 bases, there was a span of 14 bases. The CDR3, as DNA: TGTGCCAGCAGCTTGGTTGCAGGATACCCGGAGACCCAGTACTTC. Amino acids: CASSLVAGYPETQYF.

The V gene is TRBV4-1, the J gene TRBJ2-3, with unresolved D. This CDR3 has 15 residues. CDR1 and CDR2 from the germline V gene are MGHRA and YSYEKL. V was shortened by 3 bases and J by 5 bases, with 15 bases between the two germline ends. This CDR3 is CASSQTGSLGDTQYF. DNA of the CDR3: TGCGCCAGCAGCCAGACGGGTTCGCTCGGAGATACGCAGTATTTT.

This sequence joins TRBV29-1 and TRBJ2-1; possibly TRBD1 for D (5 bases). Trimming stripped 7 bases from V and 8 bases from J, with 9 bases between. In germline, CDR1 is SQVTM, CDR2 ANQGSEA. CDR3 length: 10 amino acids. The DNA for the CDR3 is TGCAGCGCTGGGGCCGATGAGCAGTTCTTC. It codes for CSAGADEQFF.